Below are 13 T cell receptor beta chains sequenced from a single sample in a study of T-cell memory formation after mild COVID-19 (dated by TCRdb to the early 2020s). Library preparation employed 5' RACE. For sequencing, an Illumina NovaSeq 6000 was employed. Using fastp at Q25 and MiXCR, TCRdb reprocessed the public reads and kept productive beta chains. When rows share a CDR3 protein, they turn into one entry using the most common DNA and genes. In this sample the table shows around 300,000 distinct CDR3 sequences, 7% to 10% of which occur a single time. Approximately 23% of the sample comes from the top ten. Sequenced material: PBMCs or a T cell subset sorted from them (not recorded which). The origin of the receptors is a man in his late teens or twenties who had mild COVID-19 (a few samples of this study predate the infection). The sample titles of this study are shuffled in the database, so cell type and time point are left out; the donor was told from shared clones.

This clonotype appeared a few times. The V call is TRBV6-5, the J call TRBJ1-2; D is undetermined. Per the germline V gene, CDR1 is MNHEY and CDR2 is SVGAGI. This CDR3 is 15 amino acids long. V was cut by 2 bases and J by 8 bases, with 18 bases left in between. The CDR3 DNA reads TGTGCCAGCAGTTACAAACTACACCGGTTGGGCGGCTACACCTTC. Translation: CASSYKLHRLGGYTF.

This clonotype was recorded a few times. V is TRBV27 and J is TRBJ2-1; D might be TRBD2 (6 bases). Germline V gives CDR1 MNHEY, CDR2 SMNVEV (reference sequence). V lost 2 bases to trimming and J lost 0 bases, with 11 bases between them. The CDR3 loop spans 16 amino acids. CDR3 sequence (DNA): TGTGCCAGCAGTTTAGGGACTCAAGGCTCCTACAATGAGCAGTTCTTC. It encodes CASSLGTQGSYNEQFF.

The chain couples TRBV6-2 or TRBV6-3 to TRBJ2-2; D unresolved. Germline V gene lookup returns CDR1 MNHEY and CDR2 SVGEGT. CDR3 length equals 17 residues. V was pared by 2 bases and J by 0 bases, with 13 bases between. The CDR3 DNA follows: TGTGCCAGCAGTTACCCCCCAGCCTCGGCGAACACCGGGGAGCTGTTTTTT. Translated: CASSYPPASANTGELFF.

This chain links TRBV18 with TRBJ1-1, with 7 bases matching TRBD1. Trimming removed 3 bases from V and 11 bases from J; junction bases left unmatched: 9. The CDR3 is made up of 13 amino acids. CDR1 is KGHSH and CDR2 is LQKENI in the germline V gene. Here the CDR3 DNA reads TGTGCCAGCTCACCTGACAGGGCGCCGCCGGCTTTCTTT. This encodes CASSPDRAPPAFF. The full variable domain, rest sourced from reference TRBV18 and TRBJ1-1, is NAGVMQNPRHLVRRRGQEARLRCSPMKGHSHVYWYRQLPEEGLKFMVYLQKENIIDESGMPKERFSAEFPKEGPSILRIQQVVRGDSAAYFCASSPDRAPPAFFGQGTRLTVV.

The V gene is TRBV6-5, the J gene TRBJ2-3, with a tentative D call TRBD1 (6 bases). The CDR3 covers 14 residues. Trimming removed 5 bases at V and 6 bases at J, with 15 bases between. The V gene's germline CDR1 is MNHEY and CDR2 SVGAGI. The CDR3 sequence: CASSRDNLRDTQYF. The CDR3 region has the DNA TGTGCCAGCAGTCGGGACAATTTAAGGGATACGCAGTATTTT.

This clonotype was seen only a few times. The chain carries TRBV7-9 and TRBJ2-6; maybe TRBD1 (5 bases). From germline, CDR1 is SEHNR and CDR2 FQNEAQ (reference sequence). The CDR3 is 17 amino acids. V was pared by 10 bases and J by 4 bases, with 23 bases between. The chain's CDR3 is CATPLGPLLLGANVLTF. The CDR3 nucleotides are TGTGCCACCCCGTTGGGGCCGCTCCTGTTAGGGGCCAACGTCCTGACTTTC.

This clonotype has ten or more counts. The V call is TRBV19, the J call TRBJ2-1, with D perhaps being TRBD1 or TRBD2 (5 bases each). The CDR3 runs to 13 residues. Trimming removed 11 bases from V and 1 base from J, with 12 bases in between. Germline V gene lookup returns CDR1 LNHDA and CDR2 SQIVND (reference sequence). CDR3 coding DNA: TGTGCCGTAAAGGGACGATCCTACAATGAGCAGTTCTTC. This translates into CAVKGRSYNEQFF.

This sequence joins TRBV6-2 or TRBV6-3 and TRBJ2-1, with unresolved D. The CDR3 length is 11 residues. Between the trimmed V and J ends, which lost 7 bases and 1 base, there was a span of 2 bases. Looked up from germline, CDR1 is MNHEY and CDR2 is SVGEGT. CDR3 in amino acids: CASKSYNEQFF. The CDR3 DNA reads TGTGCCAGCAAGTCCTACAATGAGCAGTTCTTC.

The chain is built from TRBV18 and TRBJ1-2; D remains ambiguous. V was trimmed by 3 bases and J by 6 bases, leaving 14 bases between them. CDR3 length: 14 residues. Germline-derived CDR1 and CDR2 are KGHSH and LQKENI. The CDR3 here is CASSPKVPSDGYTF. The DNA of the CDR3 is TGTGCCAGCTCACCGAAAGTCCCTTCGGATGGCTACACCTTC.

This clonotype was observed a handful of times. The CDR3, as DNA: TGTGCCATCAGTGGGTGGACGGATTATGGCTACACCTTC. It yields the protein CAISGWTDYGYTF. This chain connects TRBV10-3 to TRBJ1-2; D not resolved. V dropped 4 bases and J dropped 5 bases, with 11 bases sitting between them. Germline CDR1 is ENHRY and CDR2 is SYGVKD. The CDR3 runs 13 residues.

This clonotype was detected a few times. This rearrangement joins TRBV15 to TRBJ1-4; D is possibly TRBD1 (5 bases). Germline CDR1 and CDR2: LNHNV and YYDKDF (reference sequence). CDR3 length equals 17 residues. The V and J ends lost 0 bases and 1 base respectively, with 12 bases between them. This CDR3 is CATSREGSGGTNEKLFF. CDR3 nucleotides: TGTGCCACCAGCAGAGAGGGTTCCGGGGGAACTAATGAAAAACTGTTTTTT.

This chain uses TRBV6-5 with TRBJ2-2; 9 nucleotides match TRBD2. Trimming took 6 bases from V and 4 from J; bases not matched to a gene: 9. CDR1 is MNHEY and CDR2 is SVGAGI in the germline V gene. There are 16 residues in the CDR3. The CDR3 sequence is CASSRAGGTPTGELFF. CDR3 coding DNA: TGTGCCAGCAGCAGAGCGGGGGGAACCCCCACCGGGGAGCTGTTTTTT.

DNA for the CDR3: TGTGCCAGCACCGCCACCGAAACCTATGGCTACACCTTC. Encoded protein: CASTATETYGYTF. The chain joins TRBV12-3 or TRBV12-4 to TRBJ1-2; no clear D. The CDR3 totals 13 residues. Deletions cut 7 bases from V and 4 bases from J, with 13 bases between.